A selection of T cell receptor beta chains follows, all from one sample in a study of identical twins. TCRdb fed the 5' RACE reads into MiXCR, producing one record per CDR3 protein. The sample has approximately 690,000 distinct CDR3 sequences, 6.1% seen once; the top ten hold around 2%. Sequencing was performed on naive T cells sorted from blood. Source of these receptors: a man between 18 and 35 years old in good health. Each CDR3 is given with its conserved first and last residue.

V gene,CDR3 protein
TRBV12-3/TRBV12-4,CASSPSREGETQYF
TRBV20-1,CSARSSPSGSTGELFF
TRBV7-8,CASSYYRDNYEQYF
TRBV5-1,CASSLEGQGAGELFF
TRBV21-1,CASSSWPATQYF
TRBV12-3/TRBV12-4,CASLRTSGIGNEQFF
TRBV4-3,CASSQSSGAEQYF
TRBV7-2,CASSLLGANQPQHF
TRBV15,CATGPGGDEQYF
TRBV6-5,CASSYSGIQYF
TRBV4-3,CASSQDLGTANEKLFF
TRBV20-1,CSAHSGTSGFTDTQYF
TRBV4-2,CASSQDRNTQYF
TRBV15,CATSRDFGSYQPQHF
TRBV4-1,CASSHRGRSYEQYF
TRBV9,CASSVDTNPQYF
TRBV11-3,CASSLDPGFGEQFF
TRBV10-3,CAISSDRVDSPLHF
TRBV29-1,CSVRLALAPSYNEQFF
TRBV7-2,CASSGSGLAGGAKQFF
TRBV28,CASSYNNYGYTF
TRBV12-3/TRBV12-4,CASSLLGGRAEETQYF
TRBV10-3,CAISESRGQYNEQIF
TRBV7-2,CASSLDNGQIYGYTF
TRBV2,CASIKGAPGELFF
TRBV2,CASSSTRVGETQYF
TRBV29-1,CSVGASREQYF
TRBV7-9,CASTHGLAGGLEQFF
TRBV28,CASSLGGYSYNEQFF
TRBV10-3,CAISAPSGSSYNEQFF
TRBV6-1,CASSPTTNYGYTF
TRBV10-3,CAIAGPGRDTQYF
TRBV6-2/TRBV6-3,CASSYSSSGTTQGDEQFF
TRBV5-1,CASSPVKGYEQFF
TRBV15,CATSIQNYSNQPQHF
TRBV5-1,CASSVGQGGVQFF
TRBV4-1,CASSQVSGIQYF
TRBV25-1,CASSESGQGIGNTQYF
TRBV29-1,CSVEGGRSENNEQFF
TRBV3-1,CASRLEVGEQFF
TRBV5-6,CASSFWGLNSNQPQHF
TRBV10-3,CAIMSTRTDTQYF
TRBV6-5,CASSSDSRNQPQHF
TRBV20-1,CSAGGTSGISYNEQFF